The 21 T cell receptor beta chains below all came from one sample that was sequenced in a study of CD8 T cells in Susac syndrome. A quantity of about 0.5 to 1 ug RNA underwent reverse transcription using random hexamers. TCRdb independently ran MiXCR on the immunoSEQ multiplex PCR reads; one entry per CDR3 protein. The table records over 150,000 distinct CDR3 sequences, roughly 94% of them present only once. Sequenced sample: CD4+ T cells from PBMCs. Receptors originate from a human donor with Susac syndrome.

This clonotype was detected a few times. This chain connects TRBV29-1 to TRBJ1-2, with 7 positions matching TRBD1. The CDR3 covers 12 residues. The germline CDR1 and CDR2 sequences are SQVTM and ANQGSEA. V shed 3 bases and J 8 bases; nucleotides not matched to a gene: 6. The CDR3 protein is CSVERRGLGYTF. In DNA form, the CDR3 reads TGCAGCGTTGAGAGAAGGGGGCTGGGCTACACCTTC.

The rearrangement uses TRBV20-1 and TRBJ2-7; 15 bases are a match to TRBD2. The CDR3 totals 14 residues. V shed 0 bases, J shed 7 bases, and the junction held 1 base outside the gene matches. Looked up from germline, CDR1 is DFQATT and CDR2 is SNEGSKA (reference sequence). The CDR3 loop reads CSARDGTSGGEQYF. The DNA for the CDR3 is TGCAGTGCTAGAGATGGGACTAGCGGGGGGGAGCAGTACTTC.

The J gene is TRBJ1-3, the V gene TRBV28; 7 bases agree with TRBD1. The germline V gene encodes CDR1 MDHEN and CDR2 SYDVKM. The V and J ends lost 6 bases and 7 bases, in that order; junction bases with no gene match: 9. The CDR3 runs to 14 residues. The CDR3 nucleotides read TGTGCCAGCAGACCGACAGGGATCCGGAACACCATATATTTT. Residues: CASRPTGIRNTIYF.

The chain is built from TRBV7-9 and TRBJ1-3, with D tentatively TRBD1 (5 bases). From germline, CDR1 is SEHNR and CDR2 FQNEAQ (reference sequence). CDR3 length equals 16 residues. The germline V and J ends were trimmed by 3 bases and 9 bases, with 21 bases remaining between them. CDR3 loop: CASSFTALGNRSTIYF. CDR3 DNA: TGTGCCAGCAGCTTTACGGCCCTAGGGAACAGGAGCACCATATATTTT. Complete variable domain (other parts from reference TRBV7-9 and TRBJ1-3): DTGVSQNPRHKITKRGQNVTFRCDPISEHNRLYWYRQTLGQGPEFLTYFQNEAQLEKSRLLSDRFSAERPKGSFSTLEIQRTEQGDSAMYLCASSFTALGNRSTIYFGEGSWLTVV.

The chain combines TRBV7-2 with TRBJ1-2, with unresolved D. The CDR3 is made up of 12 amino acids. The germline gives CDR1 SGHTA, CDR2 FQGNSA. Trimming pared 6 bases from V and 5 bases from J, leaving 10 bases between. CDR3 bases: TGTGCCAGCAGTGGACGGCATTATGGCTACACCTTC. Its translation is CASSGRHYGYTF.

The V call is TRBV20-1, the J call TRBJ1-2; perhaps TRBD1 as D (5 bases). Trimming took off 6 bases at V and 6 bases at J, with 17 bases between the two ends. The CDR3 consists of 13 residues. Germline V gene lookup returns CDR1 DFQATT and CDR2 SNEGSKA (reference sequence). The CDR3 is CSAPTGTFHGYTF. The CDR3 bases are TGCAGTGCCCCGACCGGGACGTTCCATGGCTACACCTTC.

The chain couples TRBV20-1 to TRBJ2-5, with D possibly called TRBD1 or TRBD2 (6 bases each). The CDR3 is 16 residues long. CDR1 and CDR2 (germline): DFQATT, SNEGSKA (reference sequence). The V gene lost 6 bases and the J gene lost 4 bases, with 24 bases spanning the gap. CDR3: CSAPVPQDGGRETQYF. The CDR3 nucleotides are TGCAGTGCCCCAGTACCCCAAGATGGGGGGCGAGAGACCCAGTACTTC.

CDR3 sequence reads: CSARDSTGIGYTF. The CDR3 nucleotides read TGCAGTGCTAGAGATTCTACGGGCATTGGCTACACCTTC. The gene calls are TRBV20-1 and TRBJ1-2; D is undetermined. CDR1 DFQATT and CDR2 SNEGSKA come from the germline V gene (reference sequence). The CDR3 is 13 residues long. V gave up 0 bases and J gave up 7 bases, with 12 bases separating them.

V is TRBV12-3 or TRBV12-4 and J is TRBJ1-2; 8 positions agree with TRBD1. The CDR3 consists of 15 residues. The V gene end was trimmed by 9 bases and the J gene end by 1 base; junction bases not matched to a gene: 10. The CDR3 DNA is TGTGCCAGTAAACAGTGGGGACAGGATAACTATGGCTACACCTTC. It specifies CASKQWGQDNYGYTF.

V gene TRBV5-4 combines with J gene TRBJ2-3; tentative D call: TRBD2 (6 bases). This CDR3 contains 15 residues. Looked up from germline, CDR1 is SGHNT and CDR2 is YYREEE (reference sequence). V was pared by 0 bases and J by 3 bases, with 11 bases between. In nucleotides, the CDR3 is TGTGCCAGCAGCTTGGTGGCGGGATCGACAGATACGCAGTATTTT. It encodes CASSLVAGSTDTQYF.

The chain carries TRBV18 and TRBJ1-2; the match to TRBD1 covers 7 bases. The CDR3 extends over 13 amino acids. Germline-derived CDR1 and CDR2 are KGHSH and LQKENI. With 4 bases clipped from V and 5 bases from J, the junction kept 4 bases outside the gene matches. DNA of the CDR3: TGTGCCAGCTCACGGACAGGATATTATGGCTACACCTTC. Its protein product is CASSRTGYYGYTF.

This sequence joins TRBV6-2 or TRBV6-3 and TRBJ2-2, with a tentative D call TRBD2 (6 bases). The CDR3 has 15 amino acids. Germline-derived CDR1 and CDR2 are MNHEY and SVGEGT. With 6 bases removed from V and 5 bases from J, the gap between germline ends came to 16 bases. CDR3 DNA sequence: TGTGCCAGCAGCAAGGGTCTAGCGAGAACCGGGGAGCTGTTTTTT. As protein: CASSKGLARTGELFF.

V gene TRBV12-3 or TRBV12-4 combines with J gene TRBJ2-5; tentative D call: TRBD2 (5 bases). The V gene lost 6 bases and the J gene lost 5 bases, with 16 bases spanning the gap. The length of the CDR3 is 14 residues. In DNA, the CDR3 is TGTGCCAGCAGCCTCCGGGATGGTAGGGAGACCCAGTACTTC. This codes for CASSLRDGRETQYF.

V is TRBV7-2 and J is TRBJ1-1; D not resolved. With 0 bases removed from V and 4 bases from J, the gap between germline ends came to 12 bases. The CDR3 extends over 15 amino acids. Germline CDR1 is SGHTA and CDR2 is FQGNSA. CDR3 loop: CASSLAVGAGTEAFF. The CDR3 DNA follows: TGTGCCAGCAGCTTAGCGGTGGGCGCGGGCACTGAAGCTTTCTTT. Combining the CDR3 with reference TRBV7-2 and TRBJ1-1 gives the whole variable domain GAGVSQSPSNKVTEKGKDVELRCDPISGHTALYWYRQSLGQGLEFLIYFQGNSAPDKSGLPSDRFSAERTGGSVSTLTIQRTQQEDSAVYLCASSLAVGAGTEAFFGQGTRLTVV.

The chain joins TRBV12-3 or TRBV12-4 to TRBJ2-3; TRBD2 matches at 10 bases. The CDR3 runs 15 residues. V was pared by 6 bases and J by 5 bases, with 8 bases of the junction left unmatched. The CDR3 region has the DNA TGTGCCAGCAGCCAAGCGGGGGGGCCAGGAGATACGCAGTATTTT. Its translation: CASSQAGGPGDTQYF.

The DNA of the CDR3 is TGCAGTGCTAGAGCGTATTCGGACAGTAATCAGCCCCAGCATTTT. Protein product: CSARAYSDSNQPQHF. This chain connects TRBV20-1 to TRBJ1-5; a possible D gene is TRBD1 (6 bases). Trimming removed 1 base from V and 4 bases from J, with 14 bases in between. The CDR3 has 15 residues. Germline-derived CDR1 and CDR2 are DFQATT and SNEGSKA (reference sequence).

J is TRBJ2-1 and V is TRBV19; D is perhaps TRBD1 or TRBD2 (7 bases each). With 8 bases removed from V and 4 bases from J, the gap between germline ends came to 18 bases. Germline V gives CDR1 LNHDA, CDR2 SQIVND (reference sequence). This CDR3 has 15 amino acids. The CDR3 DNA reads TGTGCCAGTTCCAGGGGGGGCGCCCCGTACAATGAGCAGTTCTTC. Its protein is CASSRGGAPYNEQFF.

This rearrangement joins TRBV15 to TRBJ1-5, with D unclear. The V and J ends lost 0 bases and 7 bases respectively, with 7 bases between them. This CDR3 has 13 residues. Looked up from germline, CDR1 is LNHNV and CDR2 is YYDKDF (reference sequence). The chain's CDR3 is CATSRDLGQPQHF. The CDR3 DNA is TGTGCCACCAGCAGAGATCTGGGGCAGCCCCAGCATTTT.

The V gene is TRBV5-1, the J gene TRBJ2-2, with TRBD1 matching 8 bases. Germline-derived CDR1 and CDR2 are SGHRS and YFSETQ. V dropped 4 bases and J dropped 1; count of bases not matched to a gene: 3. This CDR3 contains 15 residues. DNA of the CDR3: TGCGCCAGCAGCACGGACAGGGTGAACACCGGGGAGCTGTTTTTT. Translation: CASSTDRVNTGELFF. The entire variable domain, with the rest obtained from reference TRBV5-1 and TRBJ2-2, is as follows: KAGVTQTPRYLIKTRGQQVTLSCSPISGHRSVSWYQQTPGQGLQFLFEYFSETQRNKGNFPGRFSGRQFSNSRSEMNVSTLELGDSALYLCASSTDRVNTGELFFGEGSRLTVL.

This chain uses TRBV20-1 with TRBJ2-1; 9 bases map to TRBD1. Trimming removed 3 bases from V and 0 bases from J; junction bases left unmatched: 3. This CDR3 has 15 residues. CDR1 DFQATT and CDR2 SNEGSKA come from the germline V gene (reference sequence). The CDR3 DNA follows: TGCAGTGCTAGGAAGACAGGGGGCTCCTACAATGAGCAGTTCTTC. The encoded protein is CSARKTGGSYNEQFF.

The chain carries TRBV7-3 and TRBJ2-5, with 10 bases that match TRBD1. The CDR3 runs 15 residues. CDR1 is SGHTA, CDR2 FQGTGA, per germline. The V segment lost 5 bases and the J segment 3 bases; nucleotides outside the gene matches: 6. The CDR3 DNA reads TGTGCCAGCAGCCTCGGGACAGGGGCGGAAGAGACCCAGTACTTC. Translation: CASSLGTGAEETQYF.